Described below is a single TCR beta chain sequence and its context. V was cut by 5 bases and J by 0 bases, with 11 bases left in between. The CDR3 spans 15 residues. Germline V gene sequence: CDR1 SGHVS, CDR2 FQNEAQ. The data derive from a study of human T cells and chemical hapten exposure. The overall study: Sensitization was performed using 2% DPC on a roughly 2 cm by roughly 2 cm upper inner arm skin site. Slight volume differences across pooled libraries mainly accounted for varying per-sample TCR yields.

Documented time point: pre-sensitization, week 0. Treatment noted: therapeutic diphenylcyclopropenone sensitization with weekly scalp DPC. Library preparation tagged each individual cDNA molecule with a unique molecular identifier. Per the original methods: The median was around 100,000 TCRs per sample, ranging about 20,000 to 690,600. One entry per CDR3 protein, called by TCRdb with MiXCR from the RACE reads. For this entry, the V and J calls and clone size follow TCRdb and not the study's own pipeline. The table has 180,000 or so distinct CDR3 sequences, more than 25% seen once. The material was whole blood, obtained in connection with sensitization to the hapten diphenylcyclopropenone (DPC). The rearrangement links TRBV7-8 to TRBJ1-3, with D possibly being TRBD1 (5 bases). This clonotype was sampled from a woman in her twenties or thirties with alopecia areata. Some clones in this sample may be carry-over from other donors' samples. The CDR3 DNA reads as TGTGCCAGCAGCAATCAGGGCTCCTCTGGAAACACCATATATTTT. Encoded protein: CASSNQGSSGNTIYF.